The clone carrying this TCR beta chain was counted once. Its specificity is not known. TCRdb keeps only in-frame clones here, not all; method: immunoSEQ multiplex PCR. Counted here are about 10,000 clones, 89% occurring once; the ten biggest clones make up approximately 1%. This sample was taken from a study of somatic mutations in cytotoxic T cells in rheumatoid arthritis. Study in general: Blood from the patient (approximately 30 ml EDTA) was drawn right after diagnosis, pretreatment. Study-level findings and limits: No age-related increase in CD8+ clonality was seen in healthy controls, but one was seen in rheumatoid arthritis patients.

Flow cytometry was used to check the purity of CD4+ and CD8+ cells, which had been isolated by positive magnetic bead selection. The ends were cut back, 5 bases at V and 0 bases at J, with 10 bases in the middle. Germline V gene data show CDR1 as SGHTA and CDR2 as FQGNSA. CDR3 length: 15 residues. This TCR was recovered from a woman under 30 with rheumatoid arthritis. This chain uses TRBV7-2 with TRBJ1-4; D may be TRBD1 (5 bases). Sequencing was performed on CD4+ T cells sorted from blood. The CDR3 reads CASSTDRATNEKLFF. DNA of the CDR3: TGTGCCAGCAGCACCGACAGAGCAACTAATGAAAAACTGTTTTTT.